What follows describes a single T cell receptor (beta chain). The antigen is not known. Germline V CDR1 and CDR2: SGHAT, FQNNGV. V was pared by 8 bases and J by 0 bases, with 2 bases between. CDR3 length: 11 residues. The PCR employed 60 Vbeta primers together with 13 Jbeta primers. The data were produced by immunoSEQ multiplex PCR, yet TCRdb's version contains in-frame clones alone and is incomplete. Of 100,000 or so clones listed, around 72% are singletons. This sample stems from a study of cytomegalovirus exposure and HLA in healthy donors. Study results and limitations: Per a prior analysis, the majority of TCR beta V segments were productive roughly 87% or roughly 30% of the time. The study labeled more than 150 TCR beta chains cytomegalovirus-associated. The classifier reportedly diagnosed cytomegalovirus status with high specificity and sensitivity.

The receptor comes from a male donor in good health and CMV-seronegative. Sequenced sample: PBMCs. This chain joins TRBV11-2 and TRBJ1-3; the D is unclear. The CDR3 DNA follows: TGTGCCAGCTACTCTGGAAACACCATATATTTT. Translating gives CASYSGNTIYF. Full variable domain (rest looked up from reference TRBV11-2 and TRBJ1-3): EAGVAQSPRYKIIEKRQSVAFWCNPISGHATLYWYQQILGQGPKLLIQFQNNGVVDDSQLPKDRFSAERLKGVDSTLKIQPAKLEDSAVYLCASYSGNTIYFGEGSWLTVV.